The 23 T cell receptor beta chains below were found in one sample sequenced in a study of OX40 agonist ivuxolimab in advanced cancers. Using immunoSEQ multiplex PCR, the repertoire was profiled, and TCRdb retains in-frame clones only, with some absent. The sample consists of about 30,000 clones, 86% of them appearing once. The input for sequencing was CD4+ or CD8+ T cells sorted from blood, taken in a trial of the OX40 agonist ivuxolimab. The origin of the receptors is an adult with an advanced solid tumor such as melanoma, head and neck, liver or kidney cancer.

The chain combines TRBV5-4 with TRBJ2-7; TRBD1 agrees at 8 bases. V shed 3 bases, J shed 3 bases, and the junction held 5 bases outside the gene matches. CDR1 SGHNT and CDR2 YYREEE come from the germline V gene (reference sequence). The CDR3 loop spans 14 amino acids. The CDR3 reads CASSSPGTGYEQYF. The CDR3 DNA reads TGTGCCAGCAGCTCCCCCGGGACAGGCTACGAGCAGTACTTC.

This chain uses TRBV28 with TRBJ2-2, with D possibly being TRBD2 (6 bases). Germline CDR1 reads MDHEN; CDR2 reads SYDVKM. V was trimmed by 3 bases and J by 2 bases, leaving 13 bases between them. The CDR3 extends over 16 amino acids. DNA of the CDR3: TGTGCCAGCAGTTTCGAGGAGGGACTTAACACCGGGGAGCTGTTTTTT. As protein: CASSFEEGLNTGELFF.

The chain joins TRBV5-1 to TRBJ2-7, with TRBD1 matching over 7 bases. The CDR3 has 15 amino acids. Trimming cost V 0 bases and J 7 bases; bases outside gene matches: 10. CDR1 is SGHRS and CDR2 is YFSETQ in the germline V gene. The CDR3 here is CASSLVDRASGEQYF. In DNA form, the CDR3 reads TGCGCCAGCAGCTTGGTCGACAGGGCATCAGGAGAGCAGTACTTC.

The chain is built from TRBV19 and TRBJ2-7, with D unclear. The CDR3 spans 11 residues. Trimming shortened V by 9 bases and J by 3 bases, and 9 bases separated the two germline ends. Germline CDR1 is LNHDA and CDR2 is SQIVND (reference sequence). This chain's CDR3 is CASRHLYEQYF. CDR3 nucleotides: TGTGCCAGCCGACACCTCTACGAGCAGTACTTC. Full variable domain (missing parts from reference TRBV19 and TRBJ2-7): DGGITQSPKYLFRKEGQNVTLSCEQNLNHDAMYWYRQDPGQGLRLIYYSQIVNDFQKGDIAEGYSVSREKKESFPLTVTSAQKNPTAFYLCASRHLYEQYFGPGTRLTVT.

This clone showed up just a few times. The chain carries TRBV7-9 and TRBJ2-1; 9 bases match TRBD2. J was trimmed by 2 bases and V by 3 bases; bases with no gene match: 5. Germline loops: CDR1 SEHNR, CDR2 FQNEAQ (reference sequence). There are 16 residues in the CDR3. CDR3 DNA: TGTGCCAGCAGCTTGGGCGCGGGAGGGCCCTACAATGAGCAGTTCTTC. Its protein product is CASSLGAGGPYNEQFF.

The chain employs TRBV5-1 and TRBJ1-5; possible D gene TRBD1, 6 bases. V lost 1 base and J lost 4, with 12 bases in between. This CDR3 comprises 15 residues. Germline CDR1 is SGHRS and CDR2 is YFSETQ. CDR3 nucleotides: TGCGCCAGCAGCTTGTCTACAGGGCGAAATCAGCCCCAGCATTTT. Protein sequence: CASSLSTGRNQPQHF.

The table lists this clone with a count of one. The chain links TRBV2 to TRBJ2-7; D is perhaps TRBD1 (6 bases). This CDR3 contains 15 residues. Germline CDR1 is SNHLY and CDR2 is FYNNEI. V shed 2 bases and J shed 2 bases, with 13 bases lying between them. The CDR3 nucleotides are TGTGCCAGCAGTGAATTGGCCAGGGGCCCCTACGAGCAGTACTTC. Amino acid sequence: CASSELARGPYEQYF.

V is TRBV19 and J is TRBJ2-7; TRBD1 is a possible D gene (5 bases). Germline CDR1 is LNHDA and CDR2 is SQIVND (reference sequence). The CDR3 consists of 15 residues. Trimming left V 1 base short and J 2 bases short, with 12 bases between. DNA for the CDR3: TGTGCCAGTAGTATAGGGCAGGGCCTCACCTACGAGCAGTACTTC. The encoded protein is CASSIGQGLTYEQYF.

V and J are TRBV7-9 and TRBJ2-5, with 8 bases that match TRBD1. CDR3 length: 16 residues. The ends lost 5 bases at V and 2 bases at J; junction bases unmatched: 10. Germline V CDR1 and CDR2: SEHNR, FQNEAQ (reference sequence). As DNA, the CDR3 is TGTGCCAGCAGCACAACCCAGGGGGCCGGGCAAGAGACCCAGTACTTC. This gives the protein CASSTTQGAGQETQYF. The variable domain in full, completed from reference TRBV7-9 and TRBJ2-5, reads DTGVSQNPRHKITKRGQNVTFRCDPISEHNRLYWYRQTLGQGPEFLTYFQNEAQLEKSRLLSDRFSAERPKGSFSTLEIQRTEQGDSAMYLCASSTTQGAGQETQYFGPGTRLLVL.

This clone was observed a single time. The gene calls are TRBV2 and TRBJ2-7; unclear D gene. This CDR3 region has 12 residues. The V end lost 7 bases, the J end lost 3 bases, and 10 bases lay between the germline ends. Germline values: CDR1 SNHLY, CDR2 FYNNEI. In nucleotides, the CDR3 is TGTGCCAGCATTCCAAGCAACTACGAGCAGTACTTC. Amino acids: CASIPSNYEQYF. The complete variable domain, with remaining parts taken from reference TRBV2 and TRBJ2-7, reads EPEVTQTPSHQVTQMGQEVILRCVPISNHLYFYWYRQILGQKVEFLVSFYNNEISEKSEIFDDQFSVERPDGSNFTLKIRSTKLEDSAMYFCASIPSNYEQYFGPGTRLTVT.

The rearrangement joins TRBV6-5 to TRBJ2-5; a possible D gene is TRBD2 (5 bases). The CDR3 spans 12 residues. Trimming took off 5 bases at V and 7 bases at J, with 11 bases between the two ends. The germline CDR1 and CDR2 sequences are MNHEY and SVGAGI. CDR3 loop: CASSPDGMTQYF. The DNA of the CDR3 is TGTGCCAGCAGTCCTGACGGGATGACCCAGTACTTC.

The chain employs TRBV11-2 and TRBJ2-3, with D uncertain. Trimming shortened V by 3 bases and J by 2 bases, and 6 bases separated the two germline ends. Looked up from germline, CDR1 is SGHAT and CDR2 is FQNNGV. The CDR3 sequence is 13 residues long. CDR3: CASSFLITDTQYF. In DNA, the CDR3 is TGTGCCAGCAGCTTTCTCATCACAGATACGCAGTATTTT.

This clone was recorded once. Here the CDR3 reads CAIQTEPRGDTQYF. The CDR3 DNA sequence: TGTGCCATCCAGACAGAACCCCGGGGAGATACGCAGTATTTT. The V and J genes are TRBV19 and TRBJ2-3, with D possibly called TRBD1 or TRBD2 (5 bases each). The germline V gene has CDR1 LNHDA and CDR2 SQIVND (reference sequence). The V end was cut by 10 bases, the J end by 5 bases, with 19 bases between. This CDR3 comprises 14 residues.

V usage is TRBV28 and J usage is TRBJ2-1; 11 nucleotides agree with TRBD2. With 6 bases clipped from V and 0 bases from J, the junction kept 13 bases outside the gene matches. The CDR3 totals 19 residues. Germline lookup yields CDR1 MDHEN and CDR2 SYDVKM. CDR3 in amino acids: CASSPLTSGDFSSYNEQFF. The CDR3 DNA follows: TGTGCCAGCAGCCCCCTGACTAGCGGGGACTTTAGCTCCTACAATGAGCAGTTCTTC.

This clone was observed a single time. The chain recombines TRBV10-3 with TRBJ1-5, with 8 bases lining up with TRBD1. After removal of 3 bases from V and 2 bases from J, the junction contained 6 bases not matched to a gene. This CDR3 is 16 amino acids long. Germline values: CDR1 ENHRY, CDR2 SYGVKD. This chain's CDR3 is CAISDGAGGGNQPQHF. CDR3 nucleotides: TGTGCCATCAGTGACGGGGCAGGGGGCGGCAATCAGCCCCAGCATTTT.

This clone was observed a handful of times. The J gene is TRBJ1-2, the V gene TRBV28, with D possibly being TRBD1 (5 bases). The CDR3 extends over 12 amino acids. V lost 6 bases, J lost 6 bases, and 11 bases lay in between. Per the germline V gene, CDR1 is MDHEN and CDR2 is SYDVKM. The CDR3 DNA reads TGTGCCAGCAGAGCAGGGTCCCATGGCTACACCTTC. It specifies CASRAGSHGYTF.

This clone was seen a few times. DNA for the CDR3: TGTGCCAGCAGGGACGGGAGTTCCTACGAGCAGTACTTC. Protein product: CASRDGSSYEQYF. The chain couples TRBV2 to TRBJ2-7; perhaps TRBD2 as D (6 bases). Trimming took off 6 bases at V and 1 base at J, with 10 bases between the two ends. The germline CDR1 and CDR2 sequences are SNHLY and FYNNEI. This CDR3 spans 13 amino acids. The entire variable domain, with the rest obtained from reference TRBV2 and TRBJ2-7, is as follows: EPEVTQTPSHQVTQMGQEVILRCVPISNHLYFYWYRQILGQKVEFLVSFYNNEISEKSEIFDDQFSVERPDGSNFTLKIRSTKLEDSAMYFCASRDGSSYEQYFGPGTRLTVT.

The chain carries TRBV5-6 and TRBJ2-1; 11 bases match TRBD2. CDR3 length equals 15 residues. The J segment lost 4 bases and the V segment lost 3 bases, leaving 3 bases of the junction unmatched. Germline V gene data show CDR1 as SGHDT and CDR2 as YYEEEE. The CDR3 nucleotides are TGTGCCAGCAGCTCGGGACTAGCGGATTACAATGAGCAGTTCTTC. This gives the protein CASSSGLADYNEQFF.

This chain joins TRBV7-9 and TRBJ2-1; D could derive from TRBD1 or TRBD2 (6 bases each). Germline CDR1 SEHNR, CDR2 FQNEAQ (reference sequence). Trimming took off 4 bases at V and 8 bases at J, with 12 bases between the two ends. CDR3 length: 13 amino acids. CDR3 sequence (DNA): TGTGCCAGCAGCTCGGGGGCGGTTCATGAGCAGTTCTTC. It codes for CASSSGAVHEQFF.

Comment on this clone: Mismatch with germline at one junction end may stem from a read error. This chain links TRBV28 with TRBJ2-1; the D gene is possibly TRBD2 (6 bases). The CDR3 runs to 14 residues. Germline values: CDR1 MDHEN, CDR2 SYDVKM. The CDR3 nucleotides are TGTGCCAGCAGCTTACTCGGGAGCAACAATGAGCGGTTCTTC. It yields the protein CASSLLGSNNERFF.

The chain has TRBV5-1 and TRBJ2-5; D is undetermined. The germline V and J ends were trimmed by 0 bases and 0 bases, with 3 bases remaining between them. Germline V gives CDR1 SGHRS, CDR2 YFSETQ. This CDR3 is 13 amino acids long. CDR3 in amino acids: CASSLEYQETQYF. The CDR3, as DNA: TGCGCCAGCAGCTTGGAGTACCAAGAGACCCAGTACTTC.

The chain combines TRBV9 with TRBJ2-3; tentatively, D is TRBD1 or TRBD2 (5 bases each). Germline loops: CDR1 SGDLS, CDR2 YYNGEE. The CDR3 consists of 15 residues. The ends were cut back, 0 bases at V and 0 bases at J, with 8 bases in the middle. The CDR3 loop reads CASSVGGGSTDTQYF. The CDR3 DNA is TGTGCCAGCAGCGTAGGGGGCGGGAGCACAGATACGCAGTATTTT. Complete variable domain (other parts from reference TRBV9 and TRBJ2-3): DSGVTQTPKHLITATGQRVTLRCSPRSGDLSVYWYQQSLDQGLQFLIQYYNGEERAKGNILERFSAQQFPDLHSELNLSSLELGDSALYFCASSVGGGSTDTQYFGPGTRLTVL.

The chain employs TRBV5-6 and TRBJ2-3; 10 bases are a match to TRBD2. This CDR3 comprises 16 residues. Germline V CDR1 and CDR2: SGHDT, YYEEEE. J lost 7 bases, V lost 0 bases, and 8 bases had no gene match. In DNA, the CDR3 is TGTGCCAGCAGCTTGGGGCCTAGCGGGAGCATTTATACGCAGTATTTT. Translated, it gives CASSLGPSGSIYTQYF.